Sequencing of this T cell receptor beta chain was carried out in a study of blood T cells in healthy people across ages. Study-level results: With age, beta diversity per million T cells declined roughly linearly, significantly by 40. Leaving the PBMCs unsorted stopped any conclusive comparison of naive versus antigen-experienced cells. Fewer expanded clones and more diversity marked long-lived versus aged donors.

For the second PCR, which ran for about 6 to 11 cycles, a sample-barcoded 5' primer and a J-beta primer mix were used. CDR3-containing paired-end reads numbering at least 3 million came from each sample. TCRdb reprocessed the 5' RACE reads with MiXCR, giving one entry per CDR3 protein. The data contain some 900,000 distinct CDR3 sequences, roughly 52% of them singletons. CDR3 length equals 15 residues. Germline loops: CDR1 DFQATT, CDR2 SNEGSKA (reference sequence). Trimming took 3 bases from V and 3 from J, leaving 15 bases between them. Regarding this clonotype: The antigen remains undetermined.

The sequenced material came from blood. This receptor was taken from a man between 25 and 39 years old in good health. This rearrangement joins TRBV20-1 to TRBJ2-1; tentatively, D is TRBD1 (6 bases). The CDR3 sequence is CSARGAGTNYNEQFF. In DNA, the CDR3 is TGCAGTGCTAGGGGGGCCGGGACAAACTACAATGAGCAGTTCTTC.